This T cell receptor (beta chain) was profiled in a study of cytomegalovirus exposure and HLA in healthy donors. About the research overall: Tens of millions of unique TCRs, all from HLA-typed donors, were included in an early release of the data.

PCR employed 60 Vbeta and 13 Jbeta primers. Here immunoSEQ multiplex PCR was the method, and the copy in TCRdb shows in-frame clones only, minus some. The sample carries around 190,000 clones, more than 65% recorded once. Notes on the study in general: Earlier results showed most TCR beta V segments being productive about 87% or about 30% of the time. CMV antigen specificity of a few CMV-associated chains was confirmed in vitro.

The CDR3 has 16 amino acids. Trimming at V came to 4 bases and at J to 2 bases, leaving 5 bases not matched to a gene. Germline CDR1 reads SGHNT; CDR2 reads YYREEE (reference sequence). On this clone: Its cognate antigen is unknown.

V is TRBV5-4 and J is TRBJ2-7, with TRBD2 matching 14 bases. This TCR was recovered from a female donor in good health and CMV-seronegative. The sequencing input was PBMCs. This CDR3 is CASSLGLAGEAYEQYF. The CDR3 DNA follows: TGTGCCAGCAGCCTGGGACTAGCGGGAGAGGCCTACGAGCAGTACTTC.